Listed below are T cell receptor beta chains from one sample, sequenced in a study of control samples from healthy donors and cancer patients. Assay used: immunoSEQ multiplex PCR; TCRdb lists only in-frame clones, some missing. The sample contains 130,000 or so clones, 85% to 95% of which appear only once. Sample: PBMCs. These receptors all stem from a man aged 55 to 70 with colorectal cancer. The CDR3 runs from the conserved cysteine through the conserved F or W. Each record gives: D gene, CDR3 length, V gene, clone size, J gene, CDR3 protein, CDR3 DNA. D genes are given only for firm matches. Clone size is given for some rows only: seen once, a few or many times, or a class if the clone is expanded.

D gene: TRBD1
CDR3 length: 13
V gene: TRBV5-4
clone size: NA
J gene: TRBJ2-7
CDR3 protein: CASSRQGTYEQYF
CDR3 DNA: TGTGCCAGCAGCCGACAGGGTACCTACGAGCAGTACTTC

D gene: TRBD1
CDR3 length: 15
V gene: TRBV5-1
clone size: NA
J gene: TRBJ2-7
CDR3 protein: CASSLGPGTGFEQYF
CDR3 DNA: TGCGCCAGCAGCTTGGGCCCCGGGACAGGGTTCGAGCAGTACTTC

D gene: NA
CDR3 length: 13
V gene: TRBV10-3
clone size: NA
J gene: TRBJ1-1
CDR3 protein: CAISVSGSTEAFF
CDR3 DNA: TGTGCCATCAGTGTTAGCGGCAGCACTGAAGCTTTCTTT

D gene: NA
CDR3 length: 13
V gene: TRBV10-2
clone size: few
J gene: TRBJ2-5
CDR3 protein: CASNPGAGETQYF
CDR3 DNA: TGCGCCAGCAACCCAGGGGCGGGAGAGACCCAGTACTTC

D gene: NA
CDR3 length: 14
V gene: TRBV5-1
clone size: NA
J gene: TRBJ2-4
CDR3 protein: CASSLGGSKNIQYF
CDR3 DNA: TGCGCCAGCAGCTTGGGGGGCAGCAAAAACATTCAGTACTTC

D gene: NA
CDR3 length: 12
V gene: TRBV19
clone size: NA
J gene: TRBJ1-2
CDR3 protein: CASRERIYGYTF
CDR3 DNA: TGTGCCAGTAGGGAGCGGATCTATGGCTACACCTTC

D gene: TRBD2
CDR3 length: 14
V gene: TRBV30
clone size: NA
J gene: TRBJ2-7
CDR3 protein: CAWRSGGFAYEQYF
CDR3 DNA: TGTGCCTGGAGATCGGGAGGCTTTGCCTACGAGCAGTACTTC

D gene: NA
CDR3 length: 14
V gene: TRBV11-2
clone size: NA
J gene: TRBJ1-2
CDR3 protein: CASSLALDNYGYTF
CDR3 DNA: TGTGCCAGCAGCTTAGCGTTGGATAACTATGGCTACACCTTC

D gene: NA
CDR3 length: 13
V gene: TRBV12-3/TRBV12-4
clone size: NA
J gene: TRBJ1-2
CDR3 protein: CASSLHGNYGYTF
CDR3 DNA: TGTGCCAGCAGTTTACACGGAAACTATGGCTACACCTTC

D gene: NA
CDR3 length: 13
V gene: TRBV12-3/TRBV12-4
clone size: NA
J gene: TRBJ1-1
CDR3 protein: CASSLRANTEAFF
CDR3 DNA: TGTGCCAGCAGTTTACGCGCGAACACTGAAGCTTTCTTT

D gene: NA
CDR3 length: 13
V gene: TRBV5-4
clone size: NA
J gene: TRBJ1-6
CDR3 protein: CASSSTERSPLHF
CDR3 DNA: TGTGCCAGCAGCTCGACAGAGCGTTCACCCCTCCACTTT

D gene: NA
CDR3 length: 13
V gene: TRBV19
clone size: NA
J gene: TRBJ2-5
CDR3 protein: CASSMGGRETQYF
CDR3 DNA: TGTGCCAGTAGTATGGGGGGCAGGGAGACCCAGTACTTC

D gene: TRBD1
CDR3 length: 16
V gene: TRBV7-2
clone size: NA
J gene: TRBJ1-1
CDR3 protein: CASSLGGTGPNTEAFF
CDR3 DNA: TGTGCCAGCAGCTTAGGCGGGACAGGGCCGAACACTGAAGCTTTCTTT

D gene: TRBD1
CDR3 length: 15
V gene: TRBV10-1
clone size: NA
J gene: TRBJ1-6
CDR3 protein: CASSPGGRNNSPLHF
CDR3 DNA: TGCGCCAGCAGTCCAGGGGGCCGAAATAATTCACCCCTCCACTTT

D gene: TRBD2
CDR3 length: 15
V gene: TRBV4-2
clone size: NA
J gene: TRBJ2-7
CDR3 protein: CASSQSGGAGYEQYF
CDR3 DNA: TGTGCCAGCAGCCAAAGCGGGGGGGCCGGTTACGAGCAGTACTTC

D gene: TRBD1
CDR3 length: 14
V gene: TRBV6-5
clone size: NA
J gene: TRBJ1-4
CDR3 protein: CASIRQGANEKLFF
CDR3 DNA: TGTGCCAGCATTCGACAGGGAGCTAATGAAAAACTGTTTTTT

D gene: NA
CDR3 length: 15
V gene: TRBV7-8
clone size: NA
J gene: TRBJ2-3
CDR3 protein: CASTQTGTGVGTQYF
CDR3 DNA: TGTGCCAGCACCCAAACCGGGACCGGGGTGGGTACGCAGTATTTT

D gene: NA
CDR3 length: 14
V gene: TRBV7-9
clone size: NA
J gene: TRBJ2-3
CDR3 protein: CASSLGAGLDTQYF
CDR3 DNA: TGTGCCAGCAGCTTAGGGGCAGGGTTGGATACGCAGTATTTT

D gene: NA
CDR3 length: 14
V gene: TRBV18
clone size: NA
J gene: TRBJ1-5
CDR3 protein: CASSPALSNQPQHF
CDR3 DNA: TGTGCCAGCTCCCCCGCTCTTAGCAATCAGCCCCAGCATTTT

D gene: NA
CDR3 length: 15
V gene: TRBV4-2
clone size: NA
J gene: TRBJ1-2
CDR3 protein: CASSQDWTQHYGYTF
CDR3 DNA: TGTGCCAGCAGCCAAGATTGGACACAGCACTATGGCTACACCTTC

D gene: TRBD1
CDR3 length: 13
V gene: TRBV30
clone size: NA
J gene: TRBJ1-4
CDR3 protein: CAWGTGTDEKLFF
CDR3 DNA: TGTGCCTGGGGGACAGGTACGGATGAAAAACTGTTTTTT

D gene: NA
CDR3 length: 16
V gene: TRBV10-1
clone size: NA
J gene: TRBJ2-3
CDR3 protein: CASSPSLGRGTDTQYF
CDR3 DNA: TGCGCCAGCAGTCCTAGCTTAGGCCGCGGCACAGATACGCAGTATTTT

D gene: TRBD1
CDR3 length: 16
V gene: TRBV24-1
clone size: NA
J gene: TRBJ1-2
CDR3 protein: CATSAAGRDRAYGYTF
CDR3 DNA: TGTGCCACCAGTGCCGCTGGCCGGGACAGGGCATATGGCTACACCTTC

D gene: NA
CDR3 length: 11
V gene: TRBV29-1
clone size: NA
J gene: TRBJ1-1
CDR3 protein: CSGGVGTEAFF
CDR3 DNA: TGCAGTGGGGGGGTTGGGACTGAAGCTTTCTTT

D gene: NA
CDR3 length: 13
V gene: TRBV12-3/TRBV12-4
clone size: NA
J gene: TRBJ1-2
CDR3 protein: CASSQSLMGGYTF
CDR3 DNA: TGTGCCAGCAGCCAGAGTCTAATGGGAGGCTACACCTTC

D gene: NA
CDR3 length: 16
V gene: TRBV28
clone size: NA
J gene: TRBJ1-4
CDR3 protein: CASSLLAGWANEKLFF
CDR3 DNA: TGTGCCAGCAGTTTGCTTGCGGGCTGGGCTAATGAAAAACTGTTTTTT

D gene: TRBD1
CDR3 length: 14
V gene: TRBV4-3
clone size: NA
J gene: TRBJ2-3
CDR3 protein: CASSHLESRGTQYF
CDR3 DNA: TGCGCCAGCAGCCACCTAGAGAGCAGGGGGACGCAGTATTTT

D gene: NA
CDR3 length: 15
V gene: TRBV3-1/TRBV3-2
clone size: NA
J gene: TRBJ1-1
CDR3 protein: CASSQPGAGSTEAFF
CDR3 DNA: TGTGCCAGCAGCCAACCCGGTGCAGGTAGCACTGAAGCTTTCTTT

D gene: NA
CDR3 length: 13
V gene: TRBV7-6
clone size: NA
J gene: TRBJ1-6
CDR3 protein: CASSLRGDSPLHF
CDR3 DNA: TGTGCCAGCAGCTTACGGGGGGATTCACCCCTCCACTTT

D gene: NA
CDR3 length: 12
V gene: TRBV10-3
clone size: NA
J gene: TRBJ2-3
CDR3 protein: CAINLPTDTQYF
CDR3 DNA: TGTGCCATCAATCTACCCACAGATACGCAGTATTTT

D gene: NA
CDR3 length: 11
V gene: TRBV29-1
clone size: NA
J gene: TRBJ1-2
CDR3 protein: CSVQYNYGYTF
CDR3 DNA: TGCAGCGTACAATACAACTATGGCTACACCTTC

D gene: TRBD1
CDR3 length: 14
V gene: TRBV4-2
clone size: NA
J gene: TRBJ2-7
CDR3 protein: CASSPTGTGAEQYF
CDR3 DNA: TGTGCCAGCAGCCCAACCGGGACAGGGGCCGAGCAGTACTTC

D gene: NA
CDR3 length: 15
V gene: TRBV5-4
clone size: NA
J gene: TRBJ1-1
CDR3 protein: CASSLRAGGFGEAFF
CDR3 DNA: TGTGCCAGCAGCTTGAGAGCCGGGGGATTCGGTGAAGCTTTCTTT